This T cell receptor (beta chain) comes out of a study of T cell responses to AZD1222 COVID-19 vaccine. Clones were sequenced by immunoSEQ multiplex PCR, and TCRdb holds only the in-frame ones, with some missing. The table shows around 150,000 clones, with 70% to 90% occurring only once. The CDR3 contains 12 residues. Trimming shortened V by 3 bases and J by 10 bases, and 10 bases separated the two germline ends. Per the germline V gene, CDR1 is MDHEN and CDR2 is SYDVKM. The study, taken as a whole, reports: In all cases, repertoires were sampled only after the peak T cell response. Spike-specific TCR breadth and depth were elevated following two AZD1222 doses.

Regarding this clone: What it recognizes is unknown.

J is TRBJ1-5 and V is TRBV28; tentative D call: TRBD1 (5 bases). This TCR was sampled from an adult in good health. The sample in question was peripheral blood, obtained on day 0 of AZD1222 vaccination. This CDR3 reads CASSLGRPPQHF. As DNA, the CDR3 is TGTGCCAGCAGTTTGGGGCGGCCCCCCCAGCATTTT.